This T cell receptor beta chain was found in a study of blood T cell repertoires in COVID-19. About the research overall: Sample material is recorded as cDNA or gDNA derived from T cells, B-cell-depleted T cells, or PBMCs.

V lost 3 bases to trimming and J lost 7 bases; unmatched junction nucleotides: 11. CDR1 and CDR2 from the germline V gene are ENHRY and SYGVKD. This CDR3 has 16 residues. Produced via immunoSEQ multiplex PCR; TCRdb's table is partial and in-frame only. The table records roughly 130,000 clones, more than 75% of them present only once. The sequence came from a woman in her sixties with acute or convalescent COVID-19. The J gene is TRBJ2-7, the V gene TRBV10-3; 11 nucleotides match TRBD2. Sequencing input: peripheral blood. The CDR3 region is CAISDNKLAGAEEQYF. CDR3 bases: TGTGCCATCAGTGATAACAAACTAGCGGGAGCTGAAGAGCAGTACTTC.